This T cell receptor (beta chain) was identified during a study of T cells in localized non-small cell lung cancer. There are a few counts of this clone. Using immunoSEQ multiplex PCR, the repertoire was profiled, and TCRdb retains in-frame clones only, with some absent. The table has 750 to 900 clones, around a fifth seen once. Sequencing was performed on lung tumor tissue, taken before any cancer treatment. This receptor was taken from a female donor of 60 years or more with stage II squamous cell lung carcinoma.

The chain's CDR3 is CASRPQGHYGYTF. Written as DNA, the CDR3 is TGTGCCAGCAGGCCACAGGGCCACTATGGCTACACCTTC. The V call is TRBV28, the J call TRBJ1-2, with D possibly being TRBD1 (6 bases). The CDR3 spans 13 residues. Germline V lookup: CDR1 MDHEN, CDR2 SYDVKM. The ends were cut back, 6 bases at V and 3 bases at J, with 11 bases in the middle.